These 24 T cell receptor beta chains share one sample of origin, sequenced in a study of T cell changes during pregnancy in multiple sclerosis (dated by TCRdb to between 2017 and 2020). Library preparation used the immunoSEQ multiplex PCR assay. TCRdb took over this immuneACCESS table, retaining in-frame rearrangements with V and J assigned. Such tables are incomplete; in checked studies, under half of the missing clones stem from an unresolved V gene, and the remainder is unexplained. For this sample there are approximately 70,000 clones; about nine tenths appear just once. Under 0.9% of the sample is in the top ten clones. This sample comprised peripheral blood, obtained in the third trimester of pregnancy. The receptors originated from a female donor in good health, enrolled as a control in a pregnancy study.

The J gene is TRBJ1-5, the V gene TRBV27; 8 bases fit TRBD1. J lost 7 bases, V lost 2 bases, and 7 bases had no gene match. The germline V gene has CDR1 MNHEY and CDR2 SMNVEV (reference sequence). The CDR3 is 15 residues long. The CDR3 DNA reads as TGTGCCAGCAGTTTAGGTTTTGACAGGGGACAGCCCCAGCATTTT. Translating gives CASSLGFDRGQPQHF.

This clone was counted between two and nine times. The rearrangement uses TRBV4-2 and TRBJ1-5; tentatively, D is TRBD1 (6 bases). The germline gives CDR1 LGHNA, CDR2 YNFKEQ. The V and J ends lost 0 bases and 0 bases respectively, with 9 bases between them. The CDR3 extends over 16 amino acids. The CDR3 nucleotides are TGTGCCAGCAGCCAAGATCGGACAGCTAGCAATCAGCCCCAGCATTTT. It is translated as CASSQDRTASNQPQHF.

The rearrangement joins TRBV2 to TRBJ2-3, with a possible D match to TRBD2 (6 bases). Trimming removed 6 bases from V and 0 bases from J, with 25 bases in between. The CDR3 loop spans 19 amino acids. Germline CDR1 SNHLY, CDR2 FYNNEI. CDR3: CASRGGGRRMEASTDTQYF. DNA for the CDR3: TGTGCCAGCAGGGGCGGAGGGCGCCGGATGGAGGCAAGCACAGATACGCAGTATTTT. Full variable domain (outside the CDR3, taken from reference TRBV2 and TRBJ2-3): EPEVTQTPSHQVTQMGQEVILRCVPISNHLYFYWYRQILGQKVEFLVSFYNNEISEKSEIFDDQFSVERPDGSNFTLKIRSTKLEDSAMYFCASRGGGRRMEASTDTQYFGPGTRLTVL.

The rearrangement joins TRBV29-1 to TRBJ1-2, with D hard to call. Trimming took 6 bases from V and 0 from J, leaving 14 bases between them. The CDR3 contains 14 residues. From germline, CDR1 is SQVTM and CDR2 ANQGSEA. The CDR3 coding sequence is TGCAGCGTGACGACCCCGGGAGCTAACTATGGCTACACCTTC. It encodes CSVTTPGANYGYTF.

The chain recombines TRBV10-3 with TRBJ1-3; D call uncertain. V was cut by 6 bases and J by 0 bases, with 15 bases left in between. This CDR3 has 16 amino acids. Germline lookup yields CDR1 ENHRY and CDR2 SYGVKD. The CDR3 sequence: CAIRSEAGSSGNTIYF. In DNA, the CDR3 is TGTGCCATCAGATCGGAGGCGGGGAGCTCTGGAAACACCATATATTTT.

This sequence joins TRBV6-5 and TRBJ1-5; no clear D. Deletions cut 2 bases from V and 0 bases from J, with 8 bases between. CDR3 length equals 15 residues. The germline gives CDR1 MNHEY, CDR2 SVGAGI. CDR3 sequence: CASSYSEYSNQPQHF. The CDR3 bases are TGTGCCAGCAGTTACAGCGAGTATAGCAATCAGCCCCAGCATTTT.

This clone has just one count. The chain carries TRBV27 and TRBJ2-3; 8 nucleotides align to TRBD1. This CDR3 is 16 amino acids long. V was clipped by 5 bases and J by 6 bases; unmatched bases: 13. CDR1 and CDR2 from the germline V gene are MNHEY and SMNVEV (reference sequence). CDR3 nucleotides: TGTGCCAGCAGTCCCTCGGACAGGGTTTTGTTTGATACGCAGTATTTT. Translating it yields CASSPSDRVLFDTQYF.

The chain's CDR3 is CASSLGLAGVNEQFF. The CDR3 nucleotides read TGTGCCAGCAGCTTGGGACTAGCGGGAGTAAATGAGCAGTTCTTC. J is TRBJ2-1 and V is TRBV7-2; TRBD2 matches at 14 bases. Germline trimming cut 3 bases from V and 7 bases from J; bases unmatched to any gene: 2. The CDR3 is 15 amino acids. The germline V gene has CDR1 SGHTA and CDR2 FQGNSA.

The rearrangement joins TRBV18 to TRBJ2-1, with 14 bases lining up with TRBD2. Germline V gene sequence: CDR1 KGHSH, CDR2 LQKENI. V shed 6 bases, J shed 4 bases, and the junction held 5 bases outside the gene matches. This CDR3 has 16 amino acids. The CDR3 loop is CASSGTSGGNYNEQFF. The CDR3 DNA sequence: TGTGCCAGCTCCGGGACTAGCGGGGGAAATTACAATGAGCAGTTCTTC.

This rearrangement joins TRBV19 to TRBJ2-7; 8 bases align to TRBD1. The CDR3 runs to 15 residues. Germline-derived CDR1 and CDR2 are LNHDA and SQIVND (reference sequence). Trimming cost V 6 bases and J 4 bases; bases outside gene matches: 11. The CDR3 nucleotides are TGTGCCAGTAGGTCCATTGACAGGGGATCATACGAGCAGTACTTC. Translating it yields CASRSIDRGSYEQYF.

This clone was picked up one time. The chain has TRBV25-1 and TRBJ1-6, with no clear D. Germline-derived CDR1 and CDR2 are MGHDK and SYGVNS. With 7 bases removed from V and 9 bases from J, the gap between germline ends came to 16 bases. The CDR3 is 14 amino acids. CDR3 sequence reads: CASKRAGSTSPLHF. Written as DNA, the CDR3 is TGTGCCAGCAAGAGGGCAGGATCGACTTCACCCCTCCACTTT.

A single count supports this clone. The chain carries TRBV30 and TRBJ1-5; D gene unclear. Between the trimmed V and J ends, which lost 0 bases and 0 bases, there was a span of 12 bases. This CDR3 has 16 residues. Germline CDR1 and CDR2: GTSNPN and SVGIG (reference sequence). In DNA, the CDR3 is TGTGCCTGGAGTGTAAACAGCCCCAATAGCAATCAGCCCCAGCATTTT. It translates to CAWSVNSPNSNQPQHF.

V is TRBV5-1 and J is TRBJ2-5; 8 positions match TRBD1. Germline V gives CDR1 SGHRS, CDR2 YFSETQ. This CDR3 comprises 15 residues. The trim removed 6 bases at V and 1 base at J, leaving 8 bases unmatched. CDR3 protein: CASTDGTGRQETQYF. CDR3 bases: TGCGCCAGCACCGACGGGACAGGCCGCCAAGAGACCCAGTACTTC.

The chain uses TRBV19 and TRBJ1-6; D gene ambiguous. The CDR3 length is 14 residues. V was pared by 5 bases and J by 9 bases, with 14 bases between. Germline values: CDR1 LNHDA, CDR2 SQIVND (reference sequence). Here the CDR3 reads CASSFDFFSSPLHF. CDR3 sequence (DNA): TGTGCCAGTAGTTTTGACTTCTTTAGTTCACCCCTCCACTTT.

This clone was picked up one time. The CDR3 loop is CASSYGAGGFNEQYF. The CDR3 DNA is TGTGCCAGCAGTTACGGCGCAGGGGGCTTCAACGAGCAGTACTTC. The chain couples TRBV6-5 to TRBJ2-7, with 8 bases identical to TRBD1. The V gene's germline CDR1 is MNHEY and CDR2 SVGAGI. J lost 5 bases, V lost 2 bases, and 8 bases had no gene match. The CDR3 is made up of 15 amino acids.

The V call is TRBV6-5, the J call TRBJ2-5, with D unresolved. Germline V gives CDR1 MNHEY, CDR2 SVGAGI. V was cut by 8 bases and J by 5 bases, with 21 bases left in between. This CDR3 comprises 15 residues. The CDR3: CASRLNAGRAETQYF. The DNA of the CDR3 is TGTGCCAGCCGCCTAAATGCAGGTCGTGCGGAGACCCAGTACTTC.

The chain's CDR3 is CASSLVKRVLQETQYF. The CDR3 bases are TGTGCCAGCAGCTTGGTCAAGCGGGTCTTACAAGAGACCCAGTACTTC. The rearrangement links TRBV5-6 to TRBJ2-5; tentative D call: TRBD2 (6 bases). V dropped 0 bases and J dropped 2 bases, with 14 bases sitting between them. The CDR3 runs to 16 residues. Looked up from germline, CDR1 is SGHDT and CDR2 is YYEEEE.

This clone is a singleton in its sample. The CDR3, as DNA: TGTGCCAGTAGTAACCTCGGGACAGGGGGTTATGGCTACACCTTC. Translation: CASSNLGTGGYGYTF. This chain uses TRBV19 with TRBJ1-2; 11 bases line up with TRBD1. Germline values: CDR1 LNHDA, CDR2 SQIVND (reference sequence). The CDR3 is 15 residues long. V shed 4 bases and J 5 bases; nucleotides not matched to a gene: 6.

This clone appeared once. This chain uses TRBV4-1 with TRBJ1-4; tentatively, D is TRBD1 (5 bases). Deletions cut 3 bases from V and 7 bases from J, with 12 bases between. This CDR3 contains 14 residues. Germline loops: CDR1 MGHRA, CDR2 YSYEKL. CDR3 sequence (DNA): TGCGCCAGCAGCCAGGACAATAGTGGTGAAAAACTGTTTTTT. Its protein product is CASSQDNSGEKLFF.

V gene TRBV6-4 combines with J gene TRBJ2-2; maybe TRBD2 (6 bases). This CDR3 region has 13 residues. V gave up 4 bases and J gave up 3 bases, with 6 bases separating them. Germline CDR1 and CDR2: MRHNA and SNTAGT. In DNA, the CDR3 is TGTGCCAGCAGTGCGGGAGACACCGGGGAGCTGTTTTTT. Protein product: CASSAGDTGELFF.

This clone has a single count. The chain employs TRBV5-1 and TRBJ2-3, with D perhaps matching TRBD2 (6 bases). The CDR3 consists of 17 residues. CDR1 and CDR2 from the germline V gene are SGHRS and YFSETQ. Trimming left V 2 bases short and J 0 bases short, with 16 bases between. The CDR3: CASSLRRGDLSTDTQYF. The CDR3 DNA is TGCGCCAGCAGCTTAAGGCGGGGAGATCTTAGCACAGATACGCAGTATTTT.

The genes are TRBV28 and TRBJ1-5, with no clear D. There are 11 residues in the CDR3. Germline CDR1 is MDHEN and CDR2 is SYDVKM. The CDR3 loop reads CASRGNQPQHF. The DNA for the CDR3 is TGTGCGTCGAGGGGCAATCAGCCCCAGCATTTT.

In this sample, this clone turned up once. J is TRBJ2-4 and V is TRBV7-2; TRBD2 matches 11 bases. The V gene end was trimmed by 1 base and the J gene end by 0 bases; junction bases not matched to a gene: 5. There are 18 residues in the CDR3. From germline, CDR1 is SGHTA and CDR2 FQGNSA. CDR3 sequence (DNA): TGTGCCAGCAGCTTAGAGGTGACTAGCGGGATAGCCAAAAACATTCAGTACTTC. Encoded protein: CASSLEVTSGIAKNIQYF.

The V call is TRBV18, the J call TRBJ1-6; D unclear. V lost 6 bases and J lost 7, with 10 bases in between. Germline loops: CDR1 KGHSH, CDR2 LQKENI. This CDR3 spans 13 amino acids. CDR3 region: CASSPFFNSPLHF. CDR3 DNA: TGTGCCAGCTCTCCTTTCTTCAATTCACCCCTCCACTTT.